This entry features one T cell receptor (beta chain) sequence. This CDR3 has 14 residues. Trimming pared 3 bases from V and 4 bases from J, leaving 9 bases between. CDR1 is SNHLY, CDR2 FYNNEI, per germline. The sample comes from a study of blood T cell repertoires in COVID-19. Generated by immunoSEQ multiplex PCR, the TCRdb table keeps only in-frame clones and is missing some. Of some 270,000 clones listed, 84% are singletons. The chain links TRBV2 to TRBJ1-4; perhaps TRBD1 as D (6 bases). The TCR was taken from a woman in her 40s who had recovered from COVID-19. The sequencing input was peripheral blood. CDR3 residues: CASSDRTVNEKLFF. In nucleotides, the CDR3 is TGTGCCAGCAGTGATAGGACAGTTAATGAAAAACTGTTTTTT.